This TCR beta chain was obtained from a study of shared clonotypes between healthy human individuals. Study-level background: A couple of women and a few men aged 18 to 49 served as donors. General study points: A limitation of the genetic and exposure-history diversity represented arose from few donors.

This clone was seen a few times. Its antigen is as yet unknown. There are 13 residues in the CDR3. CDR1 WSHSY and CDR2 SAAADI come from the germline V gene. V shed 3 bases and J shed 3 bases, with 9 bases lying between them. Those who donated, Caucasian adults without exception, all lived in Nashville, Tennessee. Genomic DNA (from each subset) was split evenly across several immunoSEQ plates. Only in-frame clones appear in the TCRdb table, and some are missing; sequencing was by immunoSEQ multiplex PCR. The sample carries around 500,000 clones, approximately 78% recorded once. Sequenced sample: PBMCs. The V and J genes are TRBV10-2 and TRBJ2-7; D ambiguous. The sequence was collected from a woman aged 40 to 49 in good health. Some clones in this sample may be carry-over from other donors' samples. For the CDR3, the DNA is TGCGCCAGCAGTGACTGGCAGCGCTACGAGCAGTACTTC. Amino acid sequence: CASSDWQRYEQYF.